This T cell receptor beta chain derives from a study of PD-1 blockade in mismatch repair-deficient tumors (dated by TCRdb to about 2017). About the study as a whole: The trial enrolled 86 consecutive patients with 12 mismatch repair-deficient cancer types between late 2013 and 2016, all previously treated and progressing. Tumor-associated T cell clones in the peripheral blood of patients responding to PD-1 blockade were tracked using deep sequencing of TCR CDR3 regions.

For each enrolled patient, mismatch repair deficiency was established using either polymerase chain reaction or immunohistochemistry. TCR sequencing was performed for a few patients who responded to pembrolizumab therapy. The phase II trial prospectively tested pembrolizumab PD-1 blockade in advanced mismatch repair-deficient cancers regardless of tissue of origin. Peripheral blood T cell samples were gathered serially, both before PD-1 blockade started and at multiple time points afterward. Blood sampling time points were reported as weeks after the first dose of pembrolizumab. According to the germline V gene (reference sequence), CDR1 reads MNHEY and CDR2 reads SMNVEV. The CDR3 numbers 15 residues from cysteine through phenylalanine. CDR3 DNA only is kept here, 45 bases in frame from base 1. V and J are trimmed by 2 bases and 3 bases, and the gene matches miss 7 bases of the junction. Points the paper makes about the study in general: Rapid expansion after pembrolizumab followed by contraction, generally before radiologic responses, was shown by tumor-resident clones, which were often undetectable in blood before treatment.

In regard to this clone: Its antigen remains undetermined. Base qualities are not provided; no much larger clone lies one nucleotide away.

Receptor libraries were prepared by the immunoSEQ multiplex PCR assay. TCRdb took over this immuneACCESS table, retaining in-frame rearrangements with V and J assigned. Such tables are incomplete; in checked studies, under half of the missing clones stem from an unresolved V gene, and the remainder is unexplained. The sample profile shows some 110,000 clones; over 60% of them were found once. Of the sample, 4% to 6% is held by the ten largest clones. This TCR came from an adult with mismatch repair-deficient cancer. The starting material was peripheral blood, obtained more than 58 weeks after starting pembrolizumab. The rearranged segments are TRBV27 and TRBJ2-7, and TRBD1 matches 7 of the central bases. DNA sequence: TGTGCCAGCAGTTTAGTTTCGACAGGGAGCTACGAGCAGTACTTC. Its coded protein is CASSLVSTGSYEQYF.